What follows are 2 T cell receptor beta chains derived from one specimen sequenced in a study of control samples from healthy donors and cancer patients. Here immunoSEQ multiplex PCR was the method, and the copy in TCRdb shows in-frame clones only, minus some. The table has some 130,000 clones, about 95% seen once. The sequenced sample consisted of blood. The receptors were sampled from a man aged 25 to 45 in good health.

The CDR3 DNA is TGTGCCAGCACCCAGCTGGGACAGGGGTTCTATGGCTACACCTTC. It codes for CASTQLGQGFYGYTF. The chain links TRBV13 to TRBJ1-2; 10 bases are a match to TRBD1. The ends lost 7 bases at V and 4 bases at J; junction bases unmatched: 9. Germline V gene lookup returns CDR1 PRHDT and CDR2 FYEKMQ (reference sequence). This CDR3 region has 15 residues.

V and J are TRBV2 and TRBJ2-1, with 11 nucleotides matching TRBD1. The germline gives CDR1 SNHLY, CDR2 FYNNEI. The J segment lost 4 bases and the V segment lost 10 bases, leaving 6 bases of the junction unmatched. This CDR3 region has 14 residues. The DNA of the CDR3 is TGTGCCATACCAGGACAGGGGGCTTACAATGAGCAGTTCTTC. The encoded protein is CAIPGQGAYNEQFF.